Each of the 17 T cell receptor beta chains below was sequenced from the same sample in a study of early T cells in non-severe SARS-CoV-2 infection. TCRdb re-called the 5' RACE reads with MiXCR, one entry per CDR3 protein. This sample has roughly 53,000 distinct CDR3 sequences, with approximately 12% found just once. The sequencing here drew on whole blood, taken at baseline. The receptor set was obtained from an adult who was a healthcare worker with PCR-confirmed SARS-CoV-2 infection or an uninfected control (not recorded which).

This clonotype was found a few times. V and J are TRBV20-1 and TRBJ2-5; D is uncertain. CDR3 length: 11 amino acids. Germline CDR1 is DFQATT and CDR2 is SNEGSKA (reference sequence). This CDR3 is CSPLRQETQYF. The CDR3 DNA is TGCAGCCCCTTGCGGCAAGAGACCCAGTACTTC.

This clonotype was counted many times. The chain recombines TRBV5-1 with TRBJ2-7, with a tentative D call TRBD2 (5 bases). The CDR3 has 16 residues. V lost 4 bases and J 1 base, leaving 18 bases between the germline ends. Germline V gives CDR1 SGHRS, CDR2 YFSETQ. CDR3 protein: CASSPYRGSPSYEQYF. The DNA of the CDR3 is TGCGCCAGCAGCCCCTATCGGGGATCCCCTTCCTACGAGCAGTACTTC. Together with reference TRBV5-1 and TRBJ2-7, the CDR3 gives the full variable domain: KAGVTQTPRYLIKTRGQQVTLSCSPISGHRSVSWYQQTPGQGLQFLFEYFSETQRNKGNFPGRFSGRQFSNSRSEMNVSTLELGDSALYLCASSPYRGSPSYEQYFGPGTRLTVT.

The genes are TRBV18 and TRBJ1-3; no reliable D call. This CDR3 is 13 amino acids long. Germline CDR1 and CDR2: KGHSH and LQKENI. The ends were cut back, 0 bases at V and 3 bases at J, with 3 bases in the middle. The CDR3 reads CASSPPGGNTIYF. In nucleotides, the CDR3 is TGTGCCAGCTCACCACCCGGTGGAAACACCATATATTTT.

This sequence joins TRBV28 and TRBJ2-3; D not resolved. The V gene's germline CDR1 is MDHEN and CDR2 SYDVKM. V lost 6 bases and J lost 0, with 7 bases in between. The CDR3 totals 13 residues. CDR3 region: CASRLPSTDTQYF. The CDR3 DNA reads TGTGCCAGCAGACTACCAAGCACAGATACGCAGTATTTT.

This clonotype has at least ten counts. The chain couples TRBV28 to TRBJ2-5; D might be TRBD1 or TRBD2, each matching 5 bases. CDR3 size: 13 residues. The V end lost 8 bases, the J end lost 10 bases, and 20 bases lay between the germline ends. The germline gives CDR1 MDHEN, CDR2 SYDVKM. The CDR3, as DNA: TGTGCCAGCTCATCGGGACCCTTCTGGGACCAGTACTTC. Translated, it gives CASSSGPFWDQYF.

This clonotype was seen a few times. The CDR3, as DNA: TGTGCCAGCAGTGACTTGGTAGCGGACCAAGAGACCCAGTACTTC. Amino acids: CASSDLVADQETQYF. The chain links TRBV6-1 to TRBJ2-5; tentative D call: TRBD2 (6 bases). Per germline, CDR1 MNHNS and CDR2 SASEGT. The CDR3 runs 15 residues. V lost 3 bases, J lost 0 bases, and 11 bases lay in between.

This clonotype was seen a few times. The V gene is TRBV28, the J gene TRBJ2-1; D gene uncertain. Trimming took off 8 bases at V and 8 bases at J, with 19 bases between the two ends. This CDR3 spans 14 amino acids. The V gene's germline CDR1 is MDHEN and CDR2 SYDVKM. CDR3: CASSDKMTLDEQFF. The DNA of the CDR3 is TGTGCCAGCTCCGATAAGATGACCCTCGATGAGCAGTTCTTC.

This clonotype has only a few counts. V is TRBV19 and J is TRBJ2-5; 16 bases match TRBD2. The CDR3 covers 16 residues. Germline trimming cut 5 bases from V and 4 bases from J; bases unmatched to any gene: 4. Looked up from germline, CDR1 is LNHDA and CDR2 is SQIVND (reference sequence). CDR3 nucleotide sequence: TGTGCCAGTAGTTACGGGACTAGCGGGAGGGTAGAGACCCAGTACTTC. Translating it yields CASSYGTSGRVETQYF.

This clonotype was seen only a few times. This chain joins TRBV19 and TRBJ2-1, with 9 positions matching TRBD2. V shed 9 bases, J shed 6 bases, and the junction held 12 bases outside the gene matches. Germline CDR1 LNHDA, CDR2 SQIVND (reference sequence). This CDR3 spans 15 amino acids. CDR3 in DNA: TGTGCCAGCACCTCCCCGGGACTAGCAATCAATGAGCAGTTCTTC. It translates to CASTSPGLAINEQFF.

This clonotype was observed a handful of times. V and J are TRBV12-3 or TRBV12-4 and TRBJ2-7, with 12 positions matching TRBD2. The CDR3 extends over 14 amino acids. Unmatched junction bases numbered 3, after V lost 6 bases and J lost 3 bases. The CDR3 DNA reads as TGTGCCAGCAGACCTAGCGGGAGGGACTACGAGCAGTACTTC. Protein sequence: CASRPSGRDYEQYF.

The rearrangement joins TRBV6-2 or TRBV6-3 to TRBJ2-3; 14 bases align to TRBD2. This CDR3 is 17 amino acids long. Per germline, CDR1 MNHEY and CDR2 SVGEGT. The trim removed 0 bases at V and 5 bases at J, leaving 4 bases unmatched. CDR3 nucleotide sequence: TGTGCCAGCAGTTACTCGAAGACTAGCGGGAGGGTAGATACGCAGTATTTT. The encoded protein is CASSYSKTSGRVDTQYF.

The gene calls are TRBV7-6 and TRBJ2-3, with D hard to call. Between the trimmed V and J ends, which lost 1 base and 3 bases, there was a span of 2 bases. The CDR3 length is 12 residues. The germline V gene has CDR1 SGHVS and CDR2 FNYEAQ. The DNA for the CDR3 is TGTGCCAGCAGCTTAGGAACAGATACGCAGTATTTT. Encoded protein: CASSLGTDTQYF.

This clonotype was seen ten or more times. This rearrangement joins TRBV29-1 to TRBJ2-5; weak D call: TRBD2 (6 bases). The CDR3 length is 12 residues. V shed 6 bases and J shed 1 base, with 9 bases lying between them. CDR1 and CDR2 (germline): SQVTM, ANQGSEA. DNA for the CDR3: TGCAGCGTAGGGGACTCCCAAGAGACCCAGTACTTC. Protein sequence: CSVGDSQETQYF.

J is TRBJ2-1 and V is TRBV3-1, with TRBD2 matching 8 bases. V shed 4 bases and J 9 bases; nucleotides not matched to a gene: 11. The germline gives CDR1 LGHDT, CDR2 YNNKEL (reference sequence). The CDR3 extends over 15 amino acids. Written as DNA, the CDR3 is TGTGCCAGCAGCCTTCCGGGACTAGAAGTTCTTGAGCAGTTCTTC. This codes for CASSLPGLEVLEQFF.

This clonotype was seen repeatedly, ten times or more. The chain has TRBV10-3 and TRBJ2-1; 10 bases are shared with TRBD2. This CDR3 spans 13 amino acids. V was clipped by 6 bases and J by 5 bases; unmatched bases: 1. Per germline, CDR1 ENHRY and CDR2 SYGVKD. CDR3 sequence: CAIRLAGNNEQFF. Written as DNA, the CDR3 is TGTGCCATCAGACTAGCGGGAAACAATGAGCAGTTCTTC.

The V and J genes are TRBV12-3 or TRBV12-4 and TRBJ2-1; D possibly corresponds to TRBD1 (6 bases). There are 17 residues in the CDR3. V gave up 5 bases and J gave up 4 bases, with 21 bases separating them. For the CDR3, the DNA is TGTGCCAGCAGTCGCCGAGGGGGAACAGGGAGATACAATGAGCAGTTCTTC. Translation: CASSRRGGTGRYNEQFF.

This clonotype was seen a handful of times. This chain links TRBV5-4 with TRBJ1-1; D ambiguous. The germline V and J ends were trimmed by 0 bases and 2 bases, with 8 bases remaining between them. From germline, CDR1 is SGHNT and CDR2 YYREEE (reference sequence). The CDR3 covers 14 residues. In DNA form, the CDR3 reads TGTGCCAGCAGCTTGGAATTCGGAAACACTGAAGCTTTCTTT. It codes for CASSLEFGNTEAFF.